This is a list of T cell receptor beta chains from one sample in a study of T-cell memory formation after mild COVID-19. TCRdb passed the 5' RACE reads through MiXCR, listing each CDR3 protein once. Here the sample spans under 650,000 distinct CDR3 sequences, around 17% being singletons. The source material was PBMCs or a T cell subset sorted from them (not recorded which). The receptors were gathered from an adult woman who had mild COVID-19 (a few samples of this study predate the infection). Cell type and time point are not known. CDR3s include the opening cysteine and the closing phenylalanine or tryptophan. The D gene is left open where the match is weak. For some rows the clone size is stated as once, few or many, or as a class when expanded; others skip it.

TGTGCCAGCAGCTTAACAGGTGGGGGCCCAGATACGCAGTATTTT	CASSLTGGGPDTQYF	TRBV7-3	few	-	TRBJ2-3
TGTGCCAGCAGCCAAGCACTAGCACTCGCCTACGAGCAGTACTTC	CASSQALALAYEQYF	TRBV4-2	few	-	TRBJ2-7
TGTGCCACCAGTCGGACTAGCCCACTGGCAGATACGCAGTATTTT	CATSRTSPLADTQYF	TRBV24-1	few	TRBD2	TRBJ2-3
TGTGCCAGCAGTTTAGCGACGCGGGGTATGGGGGGAATTTTGTACAATGAGCAGTTCTTC	CASSLATRGMGGILYNEQFF	TRBV12-3/TRBV12-4	-	-	TRBJ2-1
TGTGCCAGCAGTTACCCCAGTTCCAACTACGAGCAGTACTTC	CASSYPSSNYEQYF	TRBV6-2/TRBV6-3	few	-	TRBJ2-7
TGTGCCTGGACTGCGACCGGGGAGCTGTTTTTT	CAWTATGELFF	TRBV30	-	-	TRBJ2-2
TGTGCCAGCAGCCAAGATCCGGGACTAGCGGGGGGAGATACGCAGTATTTT	CASSQDPGLAGGDTQYF	TRBV4-2	few	TRBD2	TRBJ2-3
TGTGCCATCAGTGAGTCGAAGGTCTCCGGGAGGGGCATTTACGAGCAGTACTTC	CAISESKVSGRGIYEQYF	TRBV10-3	-	TRBD2	TRBJ2-7
TGTGCCAGCACGTTAGCGGGGGGGCTGTCAGATACGCAGTATTTT	CASTLAGGLSDTQYF	TRBV12-3/TRBV12-4	few	TRBD2	TRBJ2-3
TGTGCCAGCAGTTACTCGAGGCCCGGCAGCTCCTACGAGCAGTACTTC	CASSYSRPGSSYEQYF	TRBV6-6	-	-	TRBJ2-7
TGTGCCAGCAGCACAGGGACCAGGACGAACACTGAGCAGTTCTTC	CASSTGTRTNTEQFF	TRBV9	-	-	TRBJ2-1
TGTGCCACCAGTGACCATAGACAGGGTAGCAATCAGCCCCAGCATTTT	CATSDHRQGSNQPQHF	TRBV24-1	-	TRBD1	TRBJ1-5
TGTGCCAGCAGACCGGGGGCGAACACCGGGGAGCTGTTTTTT	CASRPGANTGELFF	TRBV6-6	few	-	TRBJ2-2
TGCAGTGCTAGAGACCTCGTGGGACCGGGGGATACGCAGTATTTT	CSARDLVGPGDTQYF	TRBV20-1	many	-	TRBJ2-3
TGTGCCAGCAGCTTATTTTCGGGGGGCACCGGGGAGCTGTTTTTT	CASSLFSGGTGELFF	TRBV7-3	few	TRBD2	TRBJ2-2
TGTGCCACCAGCAGCCAGGGGGCGGGAGGCACAGATACGCAGTATTTT	CATSSQGAGGTDTQYF	TRBV15	few	-	TRBJ2-3
TGTGCCAGCAGTTTATTTGGGACAGGCATAATCTCCTACGAGCAGTACTTC	CASSLFGTGIISYEQYF	TRBV28	many	TRBD1	TRBJ2-7
TGCGCCAGCAGCTTGAGACCGGACAGGGGACGCGAGCAGTTCTTC	CASSLRPDRGREQFF	TRBV5-1	many	TRBD1	TRBJ2-1
TGTGCCACCAGCGCCCAGTGGGGGCTAAACAATGAGCAGTTCTTC	CATSAQWGLNNEQFF	TRBV15	once	-	TRBJ2-1
TGCGCCAGCAGCTCGGGACTAGCGGGAGGGCTCTCAGATACGCAGTATTTT	CASSSGLAGGLSDTQYF	TRBV5-1	-	TRBD2	TRBJ2-3
TGTGCCAGCTCACCCCCGGACCGCCGTGCCTACGAGCAGTACTTC	CASSPPDRRAYEQYF	TRBV18	few	-	TRBJ2-7
TGTGCCAGCAGTTTGGCTAGCGTCAACAATGAGCAGTTCTTC	CASSLASVNNEQFF	TRBV12-3/TRBV12-4	few	-	TRBJ2-1
TGCGCCAGCAGCTTGGGTGAGGGAACAATTAGCGAGCAGTACTTC	CASSLGEGTISEQYF	TRBV5-1	-	-	TRBJ2-7
TGTGCCACCAGCGGCCGGGACAGGGGCTACAATGAGCAGTTCTTC	CATSGRDRGYNEQFF	TRBV15	few	TRBD1	TRBJ2-1
TGCAGTGCTAGAGGCCGAGCCCGGGACTCCCACTACGAGCAGTACTTC	CSARGRARDSHYEQYF	TRBV20-1	-	-	TRBJ2-7
TGTGCCTGGAGTCCGGACGGGAATCAGCCCCAGCATTTT	CAWSPDGNQPQHF	TRBV30	few	-	TRBJ1-5
TGCGCCAGCAGCACCTACGGACTAGCGGGAACCGAGCAGTACTTC	CASSTYGLAGTEQYF	TRBV5-1	-	TRBD2	TRBJ2-7
TGTGCCAGCTCACCAAACACAGGGATTGGGGAGCAGTACTTC	CASSPNTGIGEQYF	TRBV18	-	-	TRBJ2-7
TGCAGTGCGGACTTCGACAGGGGCCCCCAGTACTTC	CSADFDRGPQYF	TRBV20-1	-	TRBD1	TRBJ2-5
TGTGCCAGCAGCCCTGACAGGGGGCTAGGGGGCTACACCTTC	CASSPDRGLGGYTF	TRBV11-2	few	TRBD1	TRBJ1-2
TGTGCCAGCAGCTTGGCTACAGTGCCCCCGTACGAGCAGTACTTC	CASSLATVPPYEQYF	TRBV5-5	few	-	TRBJ2-7
TGTGCCAGCAGCCCCTCAGCAGATCAGCCCCAGCATTTT	CASSPSADQPQHF	TRBV7-9	-	-	TRBJ1-5
TGCAGTGTAGGCCTCACAGATACGCAGTATTTT	CSVGLTDTQYF	TRBV20-1	few	-	TRBJ2-3
TGCGCCAGCAGCCAAACACCGGGGGGCACTGAAGCTTTCTTT	CASSQTPGGTEAFF	TRBV4-1	-	-	TRBJ1-1
TGTGCCAGCAGCTTACGGGGCAGGGGGAGCACTGAAGCTTTCTTT	CASSLRGRGSTEAFF	TRBV7-2	many	TRBD1	TRBJ1-1
TGTGCCAGCAGTTCGGGACTAGCGGGGGGGCATCGTGCCACTTACTTC	CASSSGLAGGHRATYF	TRBV12-3/TRBV12-4	-	TRBD2	TRBJ2-5
TGCAGTGCTGAAGGGTACTACAGGGAAAATGAGCAGTTCTTC	CSAEGYYRENEQFF	TRBV20-1	many	-	TRBJ2-1
TGTGCCAGCAGCTTGGGCGGCGGGTGGAAGACAGATACGCAGTATTTT	CASSLGGGWKTDTQYF	TRBV5-6	-	-	TRBJ2-3
TGTGCCAGCAGCCGTGGGACAGTCTACGAGCAGTACTTC	CASSRGTVYEQYF	TRBV7-9	few	TRBD1	TRBJ2-7
TGTGCCTGGAGTGTAGGAGGGTATGAGCAGTTCTTC	CAWSVGGYEQFF	TRBV30	few	-	TRBJ2-1
TGCAGTCCCGCTTTAATATTTGGGGGAAAGCCCCAGCATTTT	CSPALIFGGKPQHF	TRBV20-1	-	-	TRBJ1-5
TGCGCCAGCAGCCCGAGGGACAGTCTCACTGAAGCTTTCTTT	CASSPRDSLTEAFF	TRBV4-1	-	TRBD1	TRBJ1-1
TGCAGCGTTGGTGACAGGGTGTACGAGCAGTACTTC	CSVGDRVYEQYF	TRBV29-1	-	TRBD1	TRBJ2-7
TGTGCCAGCAGCTTAGGCGAGACAGGGGCAGCGAAGACCCAGTACTTC	CASSLGETGAAKTQYF	TRBV7-9	-	TRBD1	TRBJ2-5
TGCAGTGCTAGATCTCCAGGGACAGATAACTACACCTTC	CSARSPGTDNYTF	TRBV20-1	few	TRBD1	TRBJ1-2
TGCAGTACTAGACCGGGACAGTCCAATTCACCCCTCCACTTT	CSTRPGQSNSPLHF	TRBV20-1	-	TRBD1	TRBJ1-6
TGCGCCAGCAGCCAAGAGGGCCAGGTTCAATACAATGAGCAGTTCTTC	CASSQEGQVQYNEQFF	TRBV4-1	few	-	TRBJ2-1
TGCGCCAGCAGTTCAATCACAGGGAACACTGAAGCTTTCTTT	CASSSITGNTEAFF	TRBV5-1	many	-	TRBJ1-1
TGTGCCAGCAGCTTGTTGCCCACCCCCGGGGAGCTGTTTTTT	CASSLLPTPGELFF	TRBV7-9	-	-	TRBJ2-2
TGCGCCAGCAGCCGGGGACTAGCGGGAGCCAGCTCCTACGAGCAGTACTTC	CASSRGLAGASSYEQYF	TRBV4-3	few	TRBD2	TRBJ2-7
TGTGCCAGCTCACCCGGCGGACAGGGAGGGAACTACGAGCAGTACTTC	CASSPGGQGGNYEQYF	TRBV18	few	-	TRBJ2-7
TGCGCCAGCAGCCAGATCGACGACCCAAGTACTAGCGGGATTTACACCGGGGAGCTGTTTTTT	CASSQIDDPSTSGIYTGELFF	TRBV4-3	few	TRBD2	TRBJ2-2
TGCAGTGCTAGGTTCGGCGGGGGAGGCACAGATACGCAGTATTTT	CSARFGGGGTDTQYF	TRBV20-1	-	TRBD2	TRBJ2-3
TGTGCCAGCAGGTCCGGGGGGGGCAGGGAAGCTTTCTTT	CASRSGGGREAFF	TRBV7-2	few	-	TRBJ1-1